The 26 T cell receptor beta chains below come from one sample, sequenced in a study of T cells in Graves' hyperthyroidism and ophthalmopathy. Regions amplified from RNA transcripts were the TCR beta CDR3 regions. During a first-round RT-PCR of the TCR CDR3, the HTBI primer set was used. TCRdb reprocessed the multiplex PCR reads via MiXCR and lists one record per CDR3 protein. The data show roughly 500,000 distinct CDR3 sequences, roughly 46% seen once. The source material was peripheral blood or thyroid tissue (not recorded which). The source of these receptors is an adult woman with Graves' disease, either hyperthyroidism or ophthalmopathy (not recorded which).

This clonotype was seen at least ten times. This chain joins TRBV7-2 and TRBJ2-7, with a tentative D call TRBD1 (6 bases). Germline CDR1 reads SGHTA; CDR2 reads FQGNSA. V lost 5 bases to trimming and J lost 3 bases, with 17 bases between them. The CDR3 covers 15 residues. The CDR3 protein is CASSPRPGHNYEQYF. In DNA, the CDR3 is TGTGCCAGCAGCCCAAGGCCGGGACACAACTACGAGCAGTACTTC.

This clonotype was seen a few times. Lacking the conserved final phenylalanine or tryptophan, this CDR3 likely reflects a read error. The CDR3 reads CASSWPGLAFL. The CDR3 bases are TGTGCCAGCAGTTGGCCGGGCTTGGCTTTCCTT. The chain is built from TRBV12-3 or TRBV12-4 and TRBJ1-1; D not certain. This CDR3 is 11 amino acids long. V was trimmed by 4 bases and J by 11 bases, leaving 11 bases between them.

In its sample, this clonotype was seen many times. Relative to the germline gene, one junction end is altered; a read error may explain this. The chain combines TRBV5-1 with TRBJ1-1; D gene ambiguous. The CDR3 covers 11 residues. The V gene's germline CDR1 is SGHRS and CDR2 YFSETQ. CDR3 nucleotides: TGTGCCAGCAGTTTGGAAGCTGAAGCTTTCTTT. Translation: CASSLEAEAFF.

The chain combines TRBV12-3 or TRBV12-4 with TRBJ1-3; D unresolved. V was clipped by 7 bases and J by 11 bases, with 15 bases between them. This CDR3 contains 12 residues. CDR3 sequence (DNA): TGTGCCAGCAACCAGCCCTCGGGCGCCATATATTTT. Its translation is CASNQPSGAIYF.

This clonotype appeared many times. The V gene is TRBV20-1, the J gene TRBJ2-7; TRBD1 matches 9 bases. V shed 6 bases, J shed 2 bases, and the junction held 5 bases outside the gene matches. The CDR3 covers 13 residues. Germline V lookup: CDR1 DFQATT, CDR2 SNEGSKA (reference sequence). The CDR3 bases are TGCAGTGCCGGGACAGGGCCAACCTACGAGCAGTACTTC. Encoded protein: CSAGTGPTYEQYF.

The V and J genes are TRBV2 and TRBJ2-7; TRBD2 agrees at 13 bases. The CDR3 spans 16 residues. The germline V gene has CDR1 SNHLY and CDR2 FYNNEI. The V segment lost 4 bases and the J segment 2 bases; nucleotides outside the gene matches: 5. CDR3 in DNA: TGTGCCAGCAGTGCCGACGGACTAGCGGGAGCCTACGAGCAGTACTTC. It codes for CASSADGLAGAYEQYF. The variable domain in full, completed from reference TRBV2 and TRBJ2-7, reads EPEVTQTPSHQVTQMGQEVILRCVPISNHLYFYWYRQILGQKVEFLVSFYNNEISEKSEIFDDQFSVERPDGSNFTLKIRSTKLEDSAMYFCASSADGLAGAYEQYFGPGTRLTVT.

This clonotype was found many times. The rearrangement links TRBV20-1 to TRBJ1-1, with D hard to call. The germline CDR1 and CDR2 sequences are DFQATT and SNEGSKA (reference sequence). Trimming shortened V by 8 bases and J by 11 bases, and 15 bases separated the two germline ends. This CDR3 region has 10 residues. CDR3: CSPGTQSAFF. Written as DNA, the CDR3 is TGCAGTCCAGGTACCCAGTCGGCTTTCTTT.

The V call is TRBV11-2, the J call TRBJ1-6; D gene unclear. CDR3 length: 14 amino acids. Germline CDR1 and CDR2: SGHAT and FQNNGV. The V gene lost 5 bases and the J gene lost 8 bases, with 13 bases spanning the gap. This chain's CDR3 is CASSLPPRDSPLHF. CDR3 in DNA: TGTGCCAGCAGCCTCCCGCCTCGGGATTCACCCCTCCACTTT.

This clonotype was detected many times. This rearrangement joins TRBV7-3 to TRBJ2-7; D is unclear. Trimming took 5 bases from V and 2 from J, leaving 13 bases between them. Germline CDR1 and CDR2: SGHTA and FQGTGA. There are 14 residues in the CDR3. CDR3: CASSPPGEPYEQYF. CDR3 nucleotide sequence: TGTGCCAGCAGCCCCCCCGGTGAACCCTACGAGCAGTACTTC. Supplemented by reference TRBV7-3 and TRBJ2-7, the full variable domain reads GAGVSQTPSNKVTEKGKYVELRCDPISGHTALYWYRQSLGQGPEFLIYFQGTGAADDSGLPNDRFFAVRPEGSVSTLKIQRTERGDSAVYLCASSPPGEPYEQYFGPGTRLTVT.

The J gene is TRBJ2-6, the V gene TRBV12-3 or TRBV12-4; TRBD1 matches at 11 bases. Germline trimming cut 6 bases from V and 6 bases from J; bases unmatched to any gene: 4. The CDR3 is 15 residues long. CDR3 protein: CASRKGQGEANVLTF. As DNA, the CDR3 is TGTGCCAGCAGAAAGGGACAGGGGGAGGCCAACGTCCTGACTTTC.

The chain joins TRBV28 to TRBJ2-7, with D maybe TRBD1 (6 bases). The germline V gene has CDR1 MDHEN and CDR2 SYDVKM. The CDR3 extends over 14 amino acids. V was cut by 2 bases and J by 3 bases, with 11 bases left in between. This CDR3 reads CASSLLTGNYEQYF. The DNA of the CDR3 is TGTGCCAGCAGTTTACTTACAGGGAACTACGAGCAGTACTTC.

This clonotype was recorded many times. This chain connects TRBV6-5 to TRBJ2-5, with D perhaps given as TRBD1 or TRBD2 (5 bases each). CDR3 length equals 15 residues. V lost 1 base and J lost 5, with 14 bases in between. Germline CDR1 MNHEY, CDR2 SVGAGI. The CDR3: CASSYLGPPGETQYF. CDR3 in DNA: TGTGCCAGCAGTTACTTGGGACCCCCGGGGGAGACCCAGTACTTC.

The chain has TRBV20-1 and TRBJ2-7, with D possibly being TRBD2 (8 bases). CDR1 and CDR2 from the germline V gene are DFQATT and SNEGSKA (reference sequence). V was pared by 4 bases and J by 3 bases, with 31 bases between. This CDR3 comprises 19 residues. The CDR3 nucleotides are TGCAGTGCTAAACAGGGGACTGACTCCGGGAGGGCCGGCTTCTACGAGCAGTACTTC. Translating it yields CSAKQGTDSGRAGFYEQYF.

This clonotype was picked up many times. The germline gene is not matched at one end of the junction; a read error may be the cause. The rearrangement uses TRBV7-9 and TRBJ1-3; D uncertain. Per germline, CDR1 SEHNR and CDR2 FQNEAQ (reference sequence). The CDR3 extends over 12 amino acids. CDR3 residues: CASSPRPPHLDF. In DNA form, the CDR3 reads TGTGCCAGCAGCCCCCGTCCACCCCATTTGGATTTT.

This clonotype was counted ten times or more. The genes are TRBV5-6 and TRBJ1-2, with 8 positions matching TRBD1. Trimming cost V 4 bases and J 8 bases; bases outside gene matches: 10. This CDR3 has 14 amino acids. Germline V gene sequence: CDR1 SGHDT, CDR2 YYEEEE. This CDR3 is CASSAWGTGLGYTF. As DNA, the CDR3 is TGTGCCAGCAGCGCATGGGGGACAGGTCTGGGCTACACCTTC. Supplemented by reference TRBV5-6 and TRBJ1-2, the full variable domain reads DAGVTQSPTHLIKTRGQQVTLRCSPKSGHDTVSWYQQALGQGPQFIFQYYEEEERQRGNFPDRFSGHQFPNYSSELNVNALLLGDSALYLCASSAWGTGLGYTFGSGTRLTVV.

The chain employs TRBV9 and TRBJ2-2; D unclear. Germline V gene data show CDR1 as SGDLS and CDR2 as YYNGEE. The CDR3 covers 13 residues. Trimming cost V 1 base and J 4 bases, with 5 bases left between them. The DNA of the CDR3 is TGTGCCAGCAGCGTAAATCCCACCGGGGAGCTGTTTTTT. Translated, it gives CASSVNPTGELFF.

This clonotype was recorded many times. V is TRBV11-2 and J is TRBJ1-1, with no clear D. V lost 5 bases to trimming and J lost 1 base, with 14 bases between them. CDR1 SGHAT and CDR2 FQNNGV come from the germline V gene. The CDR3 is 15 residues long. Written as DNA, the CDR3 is TGTGCCAGCAGCCAGTCGGGGTGGAGGAACACTGAAGCTTTCTTT. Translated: CASSQSGWRNTEAFF.

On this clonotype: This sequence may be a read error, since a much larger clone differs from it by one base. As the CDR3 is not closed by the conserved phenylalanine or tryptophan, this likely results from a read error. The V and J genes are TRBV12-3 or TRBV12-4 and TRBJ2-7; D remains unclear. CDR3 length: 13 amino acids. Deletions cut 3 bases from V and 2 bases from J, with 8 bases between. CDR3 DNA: TGTGCCAGCAGTTTCTTAACGGCCTACGAGCAGTACCTC. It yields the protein CASSFLTAYEQYL.

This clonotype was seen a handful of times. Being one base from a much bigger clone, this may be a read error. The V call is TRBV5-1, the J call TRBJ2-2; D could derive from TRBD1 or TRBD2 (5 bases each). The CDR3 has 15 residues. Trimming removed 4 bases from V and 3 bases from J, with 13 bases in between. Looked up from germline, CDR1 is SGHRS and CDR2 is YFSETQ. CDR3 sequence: CASSQGRADTGELFF. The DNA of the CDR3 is TGCGCCAGCAGCCAGGGACGGGCGGACACCGGGGAGCTGTTTTTT.

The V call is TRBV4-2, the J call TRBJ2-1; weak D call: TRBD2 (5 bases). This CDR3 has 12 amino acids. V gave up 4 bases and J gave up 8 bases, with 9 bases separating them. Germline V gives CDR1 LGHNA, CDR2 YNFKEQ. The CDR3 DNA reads TGTGCCAGCAGCCCCGAGGGCTATGAGCAGTTCTTC. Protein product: CASSPEGYEQFF.

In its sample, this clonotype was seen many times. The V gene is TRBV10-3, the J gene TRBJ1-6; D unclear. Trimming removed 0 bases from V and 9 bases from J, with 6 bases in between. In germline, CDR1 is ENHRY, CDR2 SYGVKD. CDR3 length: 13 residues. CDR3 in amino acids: CAISESRTSPLHF. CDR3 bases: TGTGCCATCAGTGAGTCCCGTACTTCACCCCTCCACTTT.

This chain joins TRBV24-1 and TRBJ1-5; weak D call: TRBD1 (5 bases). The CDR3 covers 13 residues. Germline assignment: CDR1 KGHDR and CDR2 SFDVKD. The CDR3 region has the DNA TGTGCTAGAGGCGGACAACTTTATCAGCCCCAGCATTTT. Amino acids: CARGGQLYQPQHF.

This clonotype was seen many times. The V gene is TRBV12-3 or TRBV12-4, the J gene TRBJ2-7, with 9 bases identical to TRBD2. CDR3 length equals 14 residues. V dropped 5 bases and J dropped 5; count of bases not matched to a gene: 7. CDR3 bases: TGTGCCAGCAGTCGTAGCGGGAGTGGCCACGAGCAGTACTTC. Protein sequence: CASSRSGSGHEQYF.

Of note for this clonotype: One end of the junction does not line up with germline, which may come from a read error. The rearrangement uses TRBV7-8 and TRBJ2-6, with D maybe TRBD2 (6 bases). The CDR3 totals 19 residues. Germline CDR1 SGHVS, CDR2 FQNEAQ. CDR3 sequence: CASSLSLVRGRSGVNVLTF. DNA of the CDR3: TGTGCCAGCAGCTTATCCTTGGTTCGAGGTCGTTCGGGGGTCAACGTCCTGACTTTC.

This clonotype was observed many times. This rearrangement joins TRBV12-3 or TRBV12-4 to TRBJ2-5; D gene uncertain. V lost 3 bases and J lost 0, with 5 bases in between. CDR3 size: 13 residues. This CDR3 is CASSFDHQETQYF. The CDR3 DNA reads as TGTGCCAGCAGTTTTGACCACCAAGAGACCCAGTACTTC.

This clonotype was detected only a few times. The CDR3 here is CAISTTGMMETQYF. The CDR3 DNA reads TGTGCCATCAGTACGACAGGGATGATGGAGACCCAGTACTTC. The rearrangement uses TRBV10-3 and TRBJ2-5; 7 positions match TRBD1. Looked up from germline, CDR1 is ENHRY and CDR2 is SYGVKD. The CDR3 covers 14 residues. The J segment lost 5 bases and the V segment lost 5 bases, leaving 8 bases of the junction unmatched.